This T cell receptor (beta chain) was recorded in a study of blood T cell repertoires in COVID-19. Background on the study: The study drew acute and convalescent COVID-19 samples from the United States, Italy and Spain.

Some clones are missing from TCRdb's copy, which holds only in-frame ones; the method was immunoSEQ multiplex PCR. Of 200,000 to 300,000 clones listed, around 86% are singletons. Germline lookup yields CDR1 SGHRS and CDR2 YFSETQ. J was trimmed by 7 bases and V by 0 bases; bases with no gene match: 2. The CDR3 is 14 amino acids. The sample consisted of peripheral blood. V usage is TRBV5-1 and J usage is TRBJ2-1, with 9 bases that match TRBD2. The origin of this receptor is a woman in her 30s who had recovered from COVID-19. CDR3 residues: CASSLASGENEQFF. DNA of the CDR3: TGCGCCAGCAGCTTGGCTAGCGGGGAGAATGAGCAGTTCTTC.